The 25 T cell receptor beta chains reported below all come from one sample, sequenced in a study of control samples from healthy donors and cancer patients. Sequencing used immunoSEQ multiplex PCR; TCRdb keeps in-frame clones, though not all of them. The table lists 170,000 or so clones, under 95% of them singletons. Material: blood. These TCRs come from a woman aged 18 to 35 in good health.

J is TRBJ1-2 and V is TRBV4-1; 10 bases align to TRBD1. Germline V lookup: CDR1 MGHRA, CDR2 YSYEKL. Trimming took 1 base from V and 7 from J; bases not matched to a gene: 3. The CDR3 spans 14 residues. CDR3 in amino acids: CASSQGQGASGYTF. The CDR3 nucleotides are TGCGCCAGCAGCCAAGGACAGGGGGCTAGTGGCTACACCTTC.

Details on this clone: The germline gene is not matched at one end of the junction; a read error may be the cause. This rearrangement joins TRBV9 to TRBJ2-5, with 8 bases lining up with TRBD2. Germline values: CDR1 SGDLS, CDR2 YYNGEE. This CDR3 is 15 amino acids long. CDR3 DNA sequence: TGTGCCAGCAGCGTAGCGGGAGGGGTCCAAGGGACCCAGTACTTC. Encoded protein: CASSVAGGVQGTQYF.

The rearrangement joins TRBV24-1 to TRBJ2-3, with D possibly being TRBD1 (5 bases). There are 13 residues in the CDR3. V shed 5 bases and J shed 0 bases, with 5 bases lying between them. Germline V gene data show CDR1 as KGHDR and CDR2 as SFDVKD. The CDR3 nucleotides read TGTGCCACCAGTGGACAGAGCACAGATACGCAGTATTTT. As protein: CATSGQSTDTQYF.

This clone was seen just once. The rearrangement uses TRBV24-1 and TRBJ2-5; tentative D call: TRBD1 (5 bases). Looked up from germline, CDR1 is KGHDR and CDR2 is SFDVKD. With 2 bases removed from V and 5 bases from J, the gap between germline ends came to 8 bases. The CDR3 contains 13 residues. Here the CDR3 DNA reads TGTGCCACCAGTGATTCAGGGTTGGAGACCCAGTACTTC. Its protein is CATSDSGLETQYF.

The rearrangement links TRBV21-1 to TRBJ2-3; TRBD1 is taken as the D call from the table, unchecked against the DNA. TRBV21-1 is labeled a pseudogene. This CDR3 contains 15 residues. CDR3 sequence: CASSNMDRPTDTQYF. DNA of the CDR3: TGTGCCAGCAGCAATATGGACAGACCCACAGATACGCAGTATTTT.

The V call is TRBV9, the J call TRBJ1-2; TRBD1 matches 11 bases. Per the germline V gene, CDR1 is SGDLS and CDR2 is YYNGEE. Trimming cost V 3 bases and J 1 base; bases outside gene matches: 2. The CDR3 has 15 residues. The DNA for the CDR3 is TGTGCCAGCAGCGGGGACAGGGGGGATAACTATGGCTACACCTTC. Translating it yields CASSGDRGDNYGYTF.

The chain joins TRBV5-4 to TRBJ1-1; 10 nucleotides agree with TRBD1. The CDR3 is 13 amino acids. The trim removed 9 bases at V and 5 bases at J, leaving 7 bases unmatched. CDR1 and CDR2 from the germline V gene are SGHNT and YYREEE (reference sequence). The CDR3 DNA reads as TGTGCCATGGGACGGGGACAGGGGACTGAAGCTTTCTTT. The encoded protein is CAMGRGQGTEAFF.

The genes are TRBV6-5 and TRBJ2-2; possible D gene TRBD2, 6 bases. Germline-derived CDR1 and CDR2 are MNHEY and SVGAGI. The CDR3 runs to 15 residues. Trimming removed 8 bases from V and 2 bases from J, with 15 bases in between. The DNA for the CDR3 is TGTGCCAGCCGGAGACCGGGACTCAACACCGGGGAGCTGTTTTTT. This codes for CASRRPGLNTGELFF.

This chain uses TRBV25-1 with TRBJ2-3; D gene uncertain. Germline-derived CDR1 and CDR2 are MGHDK and SYGVNS. V shed 6 bases and J shed 2 bases, with 6 bases lying between them. CDR3 length: 12 amino acids. The CDR3 sequence is CASRTTTDTQYF. The CDR3 DNA reads as TGTGCCAGCAGGACCACCACAGATACGCAGTATTTT. Using reference TRBV25-1 and TRBJ2-3 for the parts outside the CDR3, the full variable domain is EADIYQTPRYLVIGTGKKITLECSQTMGHDKMYWYQQDPGMELHLIHYSYGVNSTEKGDLSSESTVSRIRTEHFPLTLESARPSHTSQYLCASRTTTDTQYFGPGTRLTVL.

The sample holds a few counts of this clone. The chain recombines TRBV7-6 with TRBJ1-6; 7 nucleotides align to TRBD1. V was pared by 6 bases and J by 10 bases, with 3 bases of the junction left unmatched. Germline-derived CDR1 and CDR2 are SGHVS and FNYEAQ. CDR3 length equals 12 residues. For the CDR3, the DNA is TGTGCCAGCAGATCGGACAGGTCACCCCTCCACTTT. This translates into CASRSDRSPLHF.

The chain recombines TRBV11-2 with TRBJ1-3, with TRBD1 matching 9 bases. The germline gives CDR1 SGHAT, CDR2 FQNNGV. The trim removed 6 bases at V and 8 bases at J, leaving 11 bases unmatched. This CDR3 region has 15 residues. The CDR3 here is CASRPPLDRGDTIYF. The CDR3 DNA follows: TGTGCCAGCAGACCACCCCTGGACAGGGGCGACACCATATATTTT.

Notes on this clone: Compared with germline, one end of the junction differs, possibly owing to a read error. The genes are TRBV19 and TRBJ1-2, with D tentatively TRBD1 (6 bases). Germline CDR1 is LNHDA and CDR2 is SQIVND (reference sequence). This CDR3 contains 15 residues. The CDR3 bases are TGTGCCAGTAGTATCTACGGGGGACAACGGGACGGGAGGCGCTTC. Its translation: CASSIYGGQRDGRRF.

As to this clone: Other DNA sequences in this sample translate to the same CDR3. V and J are TRBV4-1 and TRBJ2-3; D ambiguous. CDR1 is MGHRA and CDR2 is YSYEKL in the germline V gene. The CDR3 totals 13 residues. Trimming left V 3 bases short and J 3 bases short, with 7 bases between. The CDR3 protein is CASSHPRTDTQYF. DNA for the CDR3: TGCGCCAGCAGCCATCCTAGGACAGATACGCAGTATTTT.

The chain links TRBV24-1 to TRBJ2-3; 8 nucleotides agree with TRBD1. Germline V gives CDR1 KGHDR, CDR2 SFDVKD. With 5 bases clipped from V and 0 bases from J, the junction kept 6 bases outside the gene matches. This CDR3 is built from 16 residues. DNA of the CDR3: TGTGCCACCAGTGTCCAGGGGGCTCTCAGCACAGATACGCAGTATTTT. Its protein product is CATSVQGALSTDTQYF.

The chain uses TRBV7-9 and TRBJ2-1; 7 bases align to TRBD1. This CDR3 has 16 residues. Germline CDR1 reads SEHNR; CDR2 reads FQNEAQ (reference sequence). After removal of 1 base from V and 8 bases from J, the junction contained 11 bases not matched to a gene. CDR3 sequence (DNA): TGTGCCAGCAGCTTAGACAGGGGTTTTGTTTACGATGAGCAGTTCTTC. It specifies CASSLDRGFVYDEQFF.

The chain uses TRBV24-1 and TRBJ2-5; 7 bases map to TRBD1. Germline CDR1 reads KGHDR; CDR2 reads SFDVKD. The junction had 5 bases not matched to a gene; V was cut back by 3 bases and J by 5 bases. CDR3 size: 14 residues. CDR3 sequence reads: CATSDPGQVETQYF. DNA for the CDR3: TGTGCCACCAGTGATCCAGGACAGGTTGAGACCCAGTACTTC.

The V gene is TRBV10-3, the J gene TRBJ2-7; 11 bases map to TRBD1. Germline CDR1 is ENHRY and CDR2 is SYGVKD. This CDR3 spans 15 amino acids. V lost 2 bases to trimming and J lost 2 bases; unmatched junction nucleotides: 2. The CDR3 DNA is TGTGCCATCAGTGAGGGGGACAGGGGGGCCTACGAGCAGTACTTC. Protein sequence: CAISEGDRGAYEQYF.

V gene TRBV7-8 combines with J gene TRBJ1-1, with 7 bases that match TRBD1. J lost 1 base, V lost 4 bases, and 9 bases had no gene match. The germline V gene encodes CDR1 SGHVS and CDR2 FQNEAQ. This CDR3 comprises 16 residues. The CDR3 sequence: CASSSPRTGPNTEAFF. The CDR3 DNA reads TGTGCCAGCAGCTCCCCCCGGACAGGACCGAACACTGAAGCTTTCTTT.

The V gene is TRBV29-1, the J gene TRBJ1-1, with D perhaps TRBD1 (5 bases). The CDR3 length is 14 residues. Germline V CDR1 and CDR2: SQVTM, ANQGSEA. Trimming took 6 bases from V and 0 from J, leaving 14 bases between them. CDR3 protein: CSVGAQKLNTEAFF. CDR3 nucleotide sequence: TGCAGCGTAGGGGCCCAGAAATTGAACACTGAAGCTTTCTTT. Full variable domain (missing parts from reference TRBV29-1 and TRBJ1-1): SAVISQKPSRDICQRGTSLTIQCQVDSQVTMMFWYRQQPGQSLTLIATANQGSEATYESGFVIDKFPISRPNLTFSTLTVSNMSPEDSSIYLCSVGAQKLNTEAFFGQGTRLTVV.

The V gene is TRBV6-2 or TRBV6-3, the J gene TRBJ2-3; 9 bases are a match to TRBD1. Trimming cost V 3 bases and J 6 bases; bases outside gene matches: 10. This CDR3 has 16 amino acids. The germline V gene has CDR1 MNHEY and CDR2 SVGEGT. CDR3 region: CASSYIPGQGADTQYF. The CDR3 DNA follows: TGTGCCAGCAGTTATATCCCGGGACAGGGTGCCGATACGCAGTATTTT.

This clone was found once. This sequence joins TRBV11-2 and TRBJ2-5; D may correspond to TRBD1 or TRBD2 (6 bases each). Trimming took off 5 bases at V and 4 bases at J, with 17 bases between the two ends. Germline V gives CDR1 SGHAT, CDR2 FQNNGV. The CDR3 runs 15 residues. The CDR3 DNA reads TGTGCCAGCAGCCGAGGGGACACTAGCAGAGAGACCCAGTACTTC. Its translation: CASSRGDTSRETQYF.

This chain connects TRBV6-2 or TRBV6-3 to TRBJ2-7, with D possibly being TRBD1 or TRBD2 (5 bases each). CDR1 and CDR2 (germline): MNHEY, SVGEGT. Trimming left V 4 bases short and J 5 bases short, with 18 bases between. The CDR3 loop spans 15 amino acids. The CDR3 is CASSSPRGPLDEQYF. CDR3 coding DNA: TGTGCCAGCAGTTCCCCCCGGGGCCCCCTCGACGAGCAGTACTTC.

The V and J genes are TRBV18 and TRBJ2-5; TRBD2 aligns across 11 bases. Germline loops: CDR1 KGHSH, CDR2 LQKENI. J gave up 5 bases and V 0 bases, and 5 bases lay outside the gene matches. This CDR3 comprises 16 residues. CDR3 protein: CASSPPSGGALETQYF. For the CDR3, the DNA is TGTGCCAGCTCACCACCTAGCGGGGGGGCTCTGGAGACCCAGTACTTC.

The chain links TRBV28 to TRBJ1-2; TRBD1 might be the D (5 bases). CDR3 length equals 15 residues. The V gene's germline CDR1 is MDHEN and CDR2 SYDVKM. Trimming took 5 bases from V and 4 from J, leaving 17 bases between them. The CDR3 nucleotides read TGTGCCAGCAGTAGAGCAGACAGAATCCTCTATGGCTACACCTTC. Encoded protein: CASSRADRILYGYTF.

The rearrangement joins TRBV10-3 to TRBJ1-6, with a weak D call TRBD1 (5 bases). The CDR3 is 16 residues long. Trimming cost V 6 bases and J 7 bases, with 19 bases left between them. The germline CDR1 and CDR2 sequences are ENHRY and SYGVKD. CDR3 residues: CAISRGALAGNSPLHF. The CDR3 nucleotides are TGTGCCATCAGCCGAGGGGCCCTGGCGGGGAATTCACCCCTCCACTTT.